This T cell receptor (beta chain) was recovered during a study of blood T cell repertoires in COVID-19. Study details: COVID-19 samples from acute and convalescent phases originated in the United States, Italy and Spain. T cells, B-cell-depleted T cells, or PBMCs supplied cDNA or gDNA.

In the authors' workflow: Reference gene primer amplification in the assay estimated nucleated cell counts. Profiled with immunoSEQ multiplex PCR; TCRdb holds only in-frame clones, not every one. The V and J calls and clone size were taken over from that table, and D and trimming were inferred from the DNA. Here the sample spans about 190,000 clones, roughly nine tenths being singletons. The CDR3 runs 11 residues. Germline values: CDR1 MNHEY, CDR2 SVGAGI. V was trimmed by 5 bases and J by 9 bases, leaving 8 bases between them. The gene calls are TRBV6-5 and TRBJ2-1; no reliable D call. Sequencing input: peripheral blood. This TCR was sampled from a man between 65 and 79 years old with active or convalescent COVID-19. The CDR3 bases are TGTGCCAGCAGTAACAACCGTGAGCAGTTCTTC. It is translated as CASSNNREQFF.